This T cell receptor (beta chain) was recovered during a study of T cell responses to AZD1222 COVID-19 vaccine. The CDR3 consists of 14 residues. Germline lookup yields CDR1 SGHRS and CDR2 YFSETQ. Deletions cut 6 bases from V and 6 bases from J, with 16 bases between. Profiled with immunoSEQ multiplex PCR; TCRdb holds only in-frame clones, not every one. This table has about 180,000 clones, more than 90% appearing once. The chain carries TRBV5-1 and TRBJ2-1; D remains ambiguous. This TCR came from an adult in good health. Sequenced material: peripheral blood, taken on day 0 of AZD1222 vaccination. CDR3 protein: CASNLGPPSNEQFF. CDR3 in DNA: TGCGCCAGCAATCTAGGCCCCCCTTCCAATGAGCAGTTCTTC.